This entry lists 13 T cell receptor beta chains sequenced from one sample in a study of CD8+CD57+ T cells in acquired aplastic anemia. TCR beta VDJ and CDR3 profiles were obtained from a genomic DNA template. Each CDR3 protein gets one entry after TCRdb re-called the reads with MiXCR. This sample has about 110,000 distinct CDR3 sequences, with around 50% found just once. The sequenced sample was sorted CD4+, CD8+, or CD8+CD57+ T cells (not recorded which) from PBMCs. The receptors here all came from a human donor in good health, serving as a control.

This clonotype was seen ten or more times. The V gene is TRBV13, the J gene TRBJ1-6; the D is unclear. Germline V CDR1 and CDR2: PRHDT, FYEKMQ (reference sequence). Trimming took off 8 bases at V and 0 bases at J, with 11 bases between the two ends. The CDR3 runs 15 residues. As DNA, the CDR3 is TGTGCCAGCTCGACGGGGAGCTCCTATAATTCACCCCTCCACTTT. Its translation is CASSTGSSYNSPLHF.

This clonotype was found many times. This chain uses TRBV4-2 with TRBJ1-2; D not resolved. The CDR3 covers 15 residues. From germline, CDR1 is LGHNA and CDR2 YNFKEQ. Trimming took off 1 base at V and 8 bases at J, with 17 bases between the two ends. CDR3 bases: TGTGCCAGCAGCCAAGTTCCCGACTCCCGGTCGGGCTACACCTTC. Translated: CASSQVPDSRSGYTF.

As for this clonotype: At one boundary the junction diverges from the germline segment, which might be a read error. The V and J genes are TRBV7-8 and TRBJ2-3; TRBD1 agrees at 11 bases. CDR1 and CDR2 from the germline V gene are SGHVS and FQNEAQ. CDR3 length: 16 amino acids. DNA for the CDR3: TGTGCCAGCAGCTCCGGGACAGGGGGACACACAGATGCGCAGTATTTT. Translation: CASSSGTGGHTDAQYF.

This clonotype has more than one count but fewer than ten. The rearrangement links TRBV20-1 to TRBJ1-2; D possibly corresponds to TRBD1 (6 bases). Trimming shortened V by 0 bases and J by 4 bases, and 21 bases separated the two germline ends. CDR1 is DFQATT and CDR2 is SNEGSKA in the germline V gene (reference sequence). This CDR3 has 17 amino acids. DNA for the CDR3: TGCAGTGCTAGAGATTGGGCAGGGGCGGAAGGACTCTATGGCTACACCTTC. Translating it yields CSARDWAGAEGLYGYTF.

This clonotype was recorded once. V and J are TRBV6-1 and TRBJ1-5; a weak D match, TRBD1 (6 bases). The CDR3 has 16 residues. Germline CDR1 MNHNS, CDR2 SASEGT. The V and J ends lost 5 bases and 5 bases respectively, with 19 bases between them. CDR3 nucleotide sequence: TGTGCCAGCAGTCTGTACAGGGACCTGGGACATCAGCCCCAGCATTTT. It is translated as CASSLYRDLGHQPQHF.

This sequence joins TRBV2 and TRBJ1-6, with D hard to call. The CDR3 consists of 17 residues. V lost 2 bases to trimming and J lost 9 bases, with 20 bases between them. In germline, CDR1 is SNHLY, CDR2 FYNNEI. CDR3 sequence (DNA): TGTGCCAGCAGTGAAACGTGGGGTATTGATCTTTCTTCACCCCTCCACTTT. It is translated as CASSETWGIDLSSPLHF.

The V and J genes are TRBV2 and TRBJ1-5, with 10 bases lining up with TRBD1. Looked up from germline, CDR1 is SNHLY and CDR2 is FYNNEI. J lost 1 base, V lost 5 bases, and 2 bases had no gene match. The CDR3 runs 15 residues. The CDR3 DNA is TGTGCCAGCAGTATGGGACAGGGGAGCAATCAGCCCCAGCATTTT. Translating gives CASSMGQGSNQPQHF. The variable domain in full, with the rest retrieved from reference TRBV2 and TRBJ1-5, is EPEVTQTPSHQVTQMGQEVILRCVPISNHLYFYWYRQILGQKVEFLVSFYNNEISEKSEIFDDQFSVERPDGSNFTLKIRSTKLEDSAMYFCASSMGQGSNQPQHFGDGTRLSIL.

This clonotype was recorded a few times. V usage is TRBV10-3 and J usage is TRBJ2-3; D gene ambiguous. Deletions cut 0 bases from V and 5 bases from J, with 9 bases between. Germline V gene sequence: CDR1 ENHRY, CDR2 SYGVKD. This CDR3 comprises 14 residues. For the CDR3, the DNA is TGTGCCATCAGTGAGTCGATGTCACTAGATACGCAGTATTTT. Residues: CAISESMSLDTQYF.

This clonotype has a handful of counts. The J gene is TRBJ2-7, the V gene TRBV10-3; D possibly corresponds to TRBD2 (6 bases). V gave up 11 bases and J gave up 6 bases, with 14 bases separating them. CDR1 and CDR2 (germline): ENHRY, SYGVKD. The CDR3 runs to 11 residues. The CDR3 region is CASQEGVEQYV. The CDR3 nucleotides read TGTGCCTCCCAGGAGGGAGTCGAGCAGTACGTC.

This clonotype was counted at least ten times. CDR3 residues: CASTQPALGDGRDTQYF. DNA of the CDR3: TGTGCCAGTACCCAACCGGCGCTAGGGGATGGAAGGGATACGCAGTATTTT. The chain employs TRBV19 and TRBJ2-3; D is perhaps TRBD1 (5 bases). The CDR3 is made up of 17 amino acids. The germline gives CDR1 LNHDA, CDR2 SQIVND (reference sequence). V was pared by 7 bases and J by 6 bases, with 26 bases between.

The genes are TRBV10-3 and TRBJ1-1, with 7 bases lining up with TRBD1. The germline V gene encodes CDR1 ENHRY and CDR2 SYGVKD. V was clipped by 6 bases and J by 1 base; unmatched bases: 8. The CDR3 is made up of 15 amino acids. The CDR3 region is CAISNNRGSNTEAFF. The DNA of the CDR3 is TGTGCCATCAGCAACAACAGGGGTTCGAACACTGAAGCTTTCTTT.

A note on this clonotype: It is likely a read error, because the conserved phenylalanine at the end of the CDR3 is missing. The limits of the CDR3 on the DNA are not certain, so only TCRdb's listed CDR3 is given. The chain has TRBV28 and TRBJ1-4; TRBD1 reflects the table's D call only, with no check against the DNA. The CDR3 is made up of 10 amino acids, end residues included. Germline CDR1 MDHEN, CDR2 SYDVKM. The CDR3 reads CASSLRGVSH.

The table lists this clonotype with many counts. This chain links TRBV5-4 with TRBJ2-7; a weak D match, TRBD1 (5 bases). Trimming left V 1 base short and J 5 bases short, with 16 bases between. Germline-derived CDR1 and CDR2 are SGHNT and YYREEE (reference sequence). The CDR3 length is 15 residues. This chain's CDR3 is CASSLPRRDTDEQYF. DNA for the CDR3: TGTGCCAGCAGCTTGCCCCGCAGGGATACGGACGAGCAGTACTTC.